The 28 T cell receptor beta chains in this list originate from one sample, sequenced in a study of early stage breast cancer tumors. TCRdb's table, derived via immunoSEQ multiplex PCR, lists solely in-frame clones and lacks some. The data show about 36,000 clones, less than 80% seen once. Sequencing input: blood. These receptors all come from a person between 60 and 69 years old with breast cancer.

V gene TRBV30 combines with J gene TRBJ1-6; 8 bases are a match to TRBD1. This CDR3 is 13 amino acids long. Germline CDR1 is GTSNPN and CDR2 is SVGIG (reference sequence). Trimming took 3 bases from V and 13 from J; bases not matched to a gene: 8. CDR3 DNA: TGTGCCTGGAGGCAGGGGGCTCTCTTGCCCCTCCACTTT. Protein product: CAWRQGALLPLHF. Filled out from reference TRBV30 and TRBJ1-6, the complete variable domain reads SQTIHQWPATLVQPVGSPLSLECTVEGTSNPNLYWYRQAAGRGLQLLFYSVGIGQISSEVPQNLSASRPQDRQFILSSKKLLLSDSGFYLCAWRQGALLPLHFGNGTRLTVT.

This clone was counted once. The chain couples TRBV7-8 to TRBJ2-3; TRBD2 might be the D (6 bases). V was shortened by 6 bases and J by 8 bases, with 18 bases between the two germline ends. Germline-derived CDR1 and CDR2 are SGHVS and FQNEAQ. The CDR3 consists of 14 residues. In DNA form, the CDR3 reads TGTGCCAGCAGGTCTCTGGGGACTGCCGGTACGCAGTATTTT. Translated, it gives CASRSLGTAGTQYF.

The chain recombines TRBV30 with TRBJ2-6; the D is unclear. The germline V gene has CDR1 GTSNPN and CDR2 SVGIG (reference sequence). Trimming removed 0 bases from V and 1 base from J, with 4 bases in between. The CDR3 loop spans 14 amino acids. The chain's CDR3 is CAWSVGSGANVLTF. The CDR3 DNA reads as TGTGCCTGGAGTGTCGGGTCTGGGGCCAACGTCCTGACTTTC.

This clone was seen only once. The chain links TRBV25-1 to TRBJ1-6; 7 bases are shared with TRBD1. Trimming at V came to 1 base and at J to 11 bases, leaving 11 bases not matched to a gene. Germline loops: CDR1 MGHDK, CDR2 SYGVNS. The CDR3 sequence is 16 residues long. The CDR3 bases are TGTGCCAGCAGTGAATTTCTGCGGGGGACAGAGACACCCCTCCACTTT. Translated, it gives CASSEFLRGTETPLHF.

This clone was seen a handful of times. The chain recombines TRBV19 with TRBJ1-6; the D is unclear. The CDR3 is 13 residues long. V dropped 6 bases and J dropped 7 bases, with 10 bases sitting between them. CDR1 is LNHDA, CDR2 SQIVND, per germline (reference sequence). The CDR3 protein is CASSDTRNSPLHF. CDR3 coding DNA: TGTGCCAGTAGCGACACCCGAAATTCACCCCTCCACTTT.

This clone was found a few times. The chain joins TRBV11-3 to TRBJ2-3, with D hard to call. Deletions cut 0 bases from V and 2 bases from J, with 3 bases between. The CDR3 contains 13 residues. In germline, CDR1 is SGHNT, CDR2 YENEEA. The CDR3 protein is CASSLEDTDTQYF. The CDR3 DNA reads TGTGCCAGCAGCTTAGAGGACACAGATACGCAGTATTTT.

In its sample, this clone was seen a few times. The rearrangement links TRBV11-2 to TRBJ1-4, with 7 bases lining up with TRBD1. Trimming took 3 bases from V and 5 from J; bases not matched to a gene: 9. The germline V gene encodes CDR1 SGHAT and CDR2 FQNNGV. This CDR3 is built from 16 residues. This chain's CDR3 is CASSLGGTVLNEKLFF. CDR3 nucleotides: TGTGCCAGCAGCTTGGGGGGGACAGTCTTAAATGAAAAACTGTTTTTT.

The rearrangement uses TRBV6-1 and TRBJ2-3; 9 bases are a match to TRBD2. In germline, CDR1 is MNHNS, CDR2 SASEGT. The CDR3 totals 15 residues. J gave up 3 bases and V 5 bases, and 6 bases lay outside the gene matches. CDR3 loop: CASSMGGLATDTQYF. DNA of the CDR3: TGTGCCAGCAGTATGGGGGGACTAGCTACAGATACGCAGTATTTT.

The chain uses TRBV11-3 and TRBJ2-1, with 7 nucleotides matching TRBD1. The V and J ends lost 4 bases and 10 bases, in that order; junction bases with no gene match: 4. From germline, CDR1 is SGHNT and CDR2 YENEEA. The CDR3 runs to 12 residues. This CDR3 is CASSSRTGEQFF. The CDR3 bases are TGTGCCAGCAGCTCCCGGACAGGCGAGCAGTTCTTC.

This clone was observed a few times. This rearrangement joins TRBV11-2 to TRBJ1-3, with D perhaps matching TRBD1 (5 bases). V was cut by 4 bases and J by 4 bases, with 11 bases left in between. The CDR3 runs 14 residues. CDR1 is SGHAT, CDR2 FQNNGV, per germline. In nucleotides, the CDR3 is TGTGCCAGCAGCTGGACCGGGGCGGGAAACACCATATATTTT. This gives the protein CASSWTGAGNTIYF.

The gene calls are TRBV11-2 and TRBJ2-1; 10 bases agree with TRBD1. V shed 5 bases, J shed 14 bases, and the junction held 6 bases outside the gene matches. Per germline, CDR1 SGHAT and CDR2 FQNNGV. CDR3 length equals 12 residues. The CDR3 spells CASSHFGTGEFF. In DNA form, the CDR3 reads TGTGCCAGCAGCCATTTCGGGACAGGGGAGTTCTTC.

The chain joins TRBV7-2 to TRBJ1-2; D may be TRBD1 (5 bases). V lost 7 bases and J 3 bases, leaving 15 bases between the germline ends. CDR3 length: 14 residues. The V gene's germline CDR1 is SGHTA and CDR2 FQGNSA. The CDR3 here is CASTVSRDHYGYTF. CDR3 coding DNA: TGTGCCAGCACCGTCTCCCGGGACCACTATGGCTACACCTTC.

J is TRBJ2-3 and V is TRBV4-2, with TRBD1 as a possible D gene (6 bases). Germline CDR1 is LGHNA and CDR2 is YNFKEQ. The CDR3 has 17 amino acids. V dropped 1 base and J dropped 2 bases, with 16 bases sitting between them. The CDR3 DNA sequence: TGTGCCAGCAGCCAAGGCGACGGGACACCACCCACAGATACGCAGTATTTT. Amino acids: CASSQGDGTPPTDTQYF.

The rearrangement uses TRBV10-3 and TRBJ2-7, with D perhaps TRBD1 or TRBD2 (5 bases each). Germline CDR1 reads ENHRY; CDR2 reads SYGVKD. The CDR3 length is 15 residues. The V and J ends lost 7 bases and 0 bases respectively, with 16 bases between them. The CDR3 loop is CAIKEGPVSSYEQYF. The DNA for the CDR3 is TGTGCCATCAAAGAGGGACCTGTTAGCTCCTACGAGCAGTACTTC.

This chain uses TRBV4-2 with TRBJ1-3; D is perhaps TRBD1 (5 bases). Trimming shortened V by 1 base and J by 4 bases, and 8 bases separated the two germline ends. CDR3 length: 14 residues. From germline, CDR1 is LGHNA and CDR2 YNFKEQ. CDR3 DNA: TGTGCCAGCAGCCAAGTAGGGGCCGGAAACACCATATATTTT. This gives the protein CASSQVGAGNTIYF.

This chain joins TRBV6-4 and TRBJ2-3; TRBD2 aligns across 9 bases. After removal of 2 bases from V and 4 bases from J, the junction contained 4 bases not matched to a gene. CDR1 is MRHNA, CDR2 SNTAGT, per germline. The length of the CDR3 is 15 residues. Here the CDR3 reads CASSDMAGGPDTQYF. The DNA for the CDR3 is TGTGCCAGCAGTGACATGGCGGGGGGGCCAGATACGCAGTATTTT.

This chain uses TRBV28 with TRBJ2-5, with TRBD1 matching over 7 bases. This CDR3 region has 14 residues. Germline assignment: CDR1 MDHEN and CDR2 SYDVKM. V shed 6 bases, J shed 5 bases, and the junction held 9 bases outside the gene matches. CDR3 sequence reads: CASRSGDSFETQYF. In nucleotides, the CDR3 is TGTGCCAGCAGATCCGGGGACAGTTTTGAGACCCAGTACTTC.

This chain links TRBV28 with TRBJ2-7, with 7 bases that match TRBD1. Trimming removed 4 bases from V and 5 bases from J; junction bases left unmatched: 5. From germline, CDR1 is MDHEN and CDR2 SYDVKM. The CDR3 is 13 amino acids. CDR3 loop: CASSSTGIHEQYF. DNA of the CDR3: TGTGCCAGCAGTTCGACAGGGATCCACGAGCAGTACTTC.

The V call is TRBV2, the J call TRBJ2-3; 8 nucleotides align to TRBD1. The V gene's germline CDR1 is SNHLY and CDR2 FYNNEI. The CDR3 has 15 residues. V dropped 6 bases and J dropped 4; count of bases not matched to a gene: 9. Here the CDR3 reads CASSLSRGPADTQYF. CDR3 nucleotides: TGTGCCAGCAGCCTGTCCAGGGGGCCCGCAGATACGCAGTATTTT.

On this clone: One end of the junction does not line up with germline, which may come from a read error. This chain joins TRBV6-1 and TRBJ1-4, with D hard to call. The CDR3 runs to 12 residues. From germline, CDR1 is MNHNS and CDR2 SASEGT. For the CDR3, the DNA is TGTGCCAGCAGTGAAGGTGTAGGTAGGGAGGTTTTT. Translated: CASSEGVGREVF.

The gene calls are TRBV5-1 and TRBJ2-7; 10 bases map to TRBD1. CDR1 SGHRS and CDR2 YFSETQ come from the germline V gene. The CDR3 is 15 amino acids. The ends lost 4 bases at V and 5 bases at J; junction bases unmatched: 9. CDR3 nucleotide sequence: TGCGCCAGCAGCCTTCGGACAGGGGGGGGAAACGAGCAGTACTTC. Translating it yields CASSLRTGGGNEQYF.

CDR3 sequence: CASSPTRHEQFF. The CDR3 DNA reads as TGCGCCAGCAGCCCCACGAGGCATGAGCAGTTCTTC. The chain has TRBV4-1 and TRBJ2-1; D remains ambiguous. In germline, CDR1 is MGHRA, CDR2 YSYEKL. The CDR3 is 12 amino acids. V lost 4 bases and J 8 bases, leaving 9 bases between the germline ends.

The CDR3 sequence: CASSFSGRLNGYTF. The CDR3 DNA reads as TGTGCCAGCAGCTTTTCAGGGCGCCTGAATGGCTACACCTTC. The chain uses TRBV7-9 and TRBJ1-2, with a tentative D call TRBD1 (5 bases). Germline CDR1 and CDR2: SEHNR and FQNEAQ (reference sequence). The CDR3 runs 14 residues. Trimming shortened V by 3 bases and J by 6 bases, and 14 bases separated the two germline ends. The variable domain in full, completed from reference TRBV7-9 and TRBJ1-2, reads DTGVSQNPRHKITKRGQNVTFRCDPISEHNRLYWYRQTLGQGPEFLTYFQNEAQLEKSRLLSDRFSAERPKGSFSTLEIQRTEQGDSAMYLCASSFSGRLNGYTFGSGTRLTVV.

CDR3 sequence reads: CASSKEVSNQPQHF. CDR3 nucleotide sequence: TGTGCCAGTAGTAAGGAAGTTAGCAATCAGCCCCAGCATTTT. V gene TRBV6-1 combines with J gene TRBJ1-5; D call uncertain. The V end lost 9 bases, the J end lost 0 bases, and 12 bases lay between the germline ends. CDR1 and CDR2 (germline): MNHNS, SASEGT. The CDR3 extends over 14 amino acids.

This chain joins TRBV18 and TRBJ1-2; 9 bases are a match to TRBD1. The CDR3 spans 15 residues. Germline trimming cut 2 bases from V and 5 bases from J; bases unmatched to any gene: 6. Germline CDR1 is KGHSH and CDR2 is LQKENI. The CDR3 protein is CASSPKGQGQYGYTF. Written as DNA, the CDR3 is TGTGCCAGCTCACCAAAGGGACAGGGTCAGTATGGCTACACCTTC.

The V and J genes are TRBV19 and TRBJ2-7; 12 positions match TRBD1. Germline CDR1 is LNHDA and CDR2 is SQIVND (reference sequence). The CDR3 is made up of 16 amino acids. Trimming cost V 6 bases and J 3 bases; bases outside gene matches: 9. The CDR3 sequence: CASRKSGTGGFYEQYF. Written as DNA, the CDR3 is TGTGCCAGTAGAAAATCCGGGACAGGGGGCTTCTACGAGCAGTACTTC. The variable domain in full, with the rest retrieved from reference TRBV19 and TRBJ2-7, is DGGITQSPKYLFRKEGQNVTLSCEQNLNHDAMYWYRQDPGQGLRLIYYSQIVNDFQKGDIAEGYSVSREKKESFPLTVTSAQKNPTAFYLCASRKSGTGGFYEQYFGPGTRLTVT.

J is TRBJ2-3 and V is TRBV19; D is perhaps TRBD2 (5 bases). V was cut by 6 bases and J by 0 bases, with 13 bases left in between. The germline gives CDR1 LNHDA, CDR2 SQIVND (reference sequence). This CDR3 comprises 15 residues. Here the CDR3 reads CASRSRRTSTDTQYF. The CDR3 DNA reads TGTGCCAGTAGGTCTCGTCGGACTAGCACAGATACGCAGTATTTT.

This CDR3 is CASSLGGHSSGNTIYF. The CDR3 DNA is TGTGCCAGCAGTTTGGGGGGACACAGCTCTGGAAACACCATATATTTT. The chain is built from TRBV28 and TRBJ1-3; D may be TRBD1 (6 bases). Per the germline V gene, CDR1 is MDHEN and CDR2 is SYDVKM. V dropped 3 bases and J dropped 0 bases, with 12 bases sitting between them. The CDR3 runs to 16 residues.